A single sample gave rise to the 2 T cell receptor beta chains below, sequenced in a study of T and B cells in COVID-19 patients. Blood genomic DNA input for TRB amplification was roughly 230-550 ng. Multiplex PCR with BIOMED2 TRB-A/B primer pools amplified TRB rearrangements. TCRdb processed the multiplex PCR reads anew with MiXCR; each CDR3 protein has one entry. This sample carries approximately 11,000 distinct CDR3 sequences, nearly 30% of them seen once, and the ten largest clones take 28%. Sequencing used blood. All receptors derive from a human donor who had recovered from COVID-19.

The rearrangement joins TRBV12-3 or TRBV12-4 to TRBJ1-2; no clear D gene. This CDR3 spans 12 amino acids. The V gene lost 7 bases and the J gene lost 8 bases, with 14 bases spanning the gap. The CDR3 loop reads CASKKGPAGYTF. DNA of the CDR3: TGTGCCAGCAAAAAGGGCCCGGCGGGCTACACCTTC.

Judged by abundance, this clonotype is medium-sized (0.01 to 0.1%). DNA for the CDR3: TGTGCCAGTAGTAGGACAGGGGAAGCAGATACGCAGTATTTT. Amino acids: CASSRTGEADTQYF. The chain is built from TRBV19 and TRBJ2-3, with 9 bases matching TRBD1. V dropped 4 bases and J dropped 4; count of bases not matched to a gene: 3. This CDR3 is 14 amino acids long. Germline V gives CDR1 LNHDA, CDR2 SQIVND (reference sequence).